These 28 T cell receptor beta chains were all obtained from the same sample, sequenced in a study of T cells in Graves' hyperthyroidism and ophthalmopathy. Amplified regions were TCR beta CDR3 sequences from RNA transcripts. The TCR CDR3 first-round RT-PCR relied on the HTBI primer set. Via MiXCR, TCRdb re-called the multiplex PCR reads, giving one row per CDR3 protein. The table has 300,000 to 450,000 distinct CDR3 sequences, about a sixth seen once; the top ten hold about a quarter. Sequencing used blood. These receptors all come from a young woman with Graves' hyperthyroidism that later progressed to Graves' ophthalmopathy.

In its sample, this clonotype was seen a few times. One base away lies a much larger clone, so this may be a sequencing read error. This chain uses TRBV20-1 with TRBJ2-1; TRBD1 aligns across 7 bases. The junction had 5 bases not matched to a gene; V was cut back by 6 bases and J by 3 bases. This CDR3 has 13 residues. From germline, CDR1 is DFQATT and CDR2 SNEGSKA (reference sequence). Here the CDR3 reads CSAGTEYYNEQFF. The CDR3 bases are TGCAGTGCCGGGACAGAATACTACAATGAGCAGTTCTTC.

This clonotype was detected only once. It may be a read error: a sequence one base away is much more abundant. V usage is TRBV3-1 and J usage is TRBJ2-7; TRBD2 matches at 15 bases. Looked up from germline, CDR1 is LGHDT and CDR2 is YNNKEL (reference sequence). This CDR3 contains 16 residues. The CDR3 is CASSPFGLAGGSEKYF. In nucleotides, the CDR3 is TGTGCCAGCAGCCCCTTTGGACTAGCGGGAGGGAGCGAGAAGTACTTC.

The J gene is TRBJ1-5, the V gene TRBV5-1; D not certain. Trimming removed 0 bases at V and 2 bases at J, with 9 bases between. CDR3 size: 15 residues. Germline V gene sequence: CDR1 SGHRS, CDR2 YFSETQ. DNA of the CDR3: TGCGCCAGCAGCTTGGGAGACAACCGCAATCAGCCCCAGCATTTT. Its protein is CASSLGDNRNQPQHF.

This sequence joins TRBV5-1 and TRBJ2-5; unclear D gene. This CDR3 is 13 amino acids long. The germline V and J ends were trimmed by 2 bases and 5 bases, with 10 bases remaining between them. Germline V gives CDR1 SGHRS, CDR2 YFSETQ. The CDR3 loop is CASSLRTDETQYF. Here the CDR3 DNA reads TGCGCCAGCAGCTTACGGACGGATGAGACCCAGTACTTC.

This clonotype was observed at least ten times. The V call is TRBV2, the J call TRBJ1-5, with D unclear. The CDR3 sequence is 12 residues long. V dropped 3 bases and J dropped 6 bases, with 6 bases sitting between them. Germline V gene lookup returns CDR1 SNHLY and CDR2 FYNNEI. Here the CDR3 DNA reads TGTGCCAGCAGTGAGGGCCTTCAGCCCCAGCATTTT. This gives the protein CASSEGLQPQHF. The whole variable domain, remainder taken from reference TRBV2 and TRBJ1-5, is EPEVTQTPSHQVTQMGQEVILRCVPISNHLYFYWYRQILGQKVEFLVSFYNNEISEKSEIFDDQFSVERPDGSNFTLKIRSTKLEDSAMYFCASSEGLQPQHFGDGTRLSIL.

This clonotype was counted many times. The chain employs TRBV3-1 and TRBJ2-7; D is ambiguous. The V end lost 0 bases, the J end lost 1 base, and 4 bases lay between the germline ends. Germline V gene data show CDR1 as LGHDT and CDR2 as YNNKEL (reference sequence). This CDR3 spans 13 amino acids. The chain's CDR3 is CASSQDPSYEQYF. The DNA of the CDR3 is TGTGCCAGCAGCCAAGACCCGTCCTACGAGCAGTACTTC.

This clonotype showed up many times. The chain is built from TRBV2 and TRBJ2-3, with 12 positions matching TRBD2. The trim removed 2 bases at V and 4 bases at J, leaving 7 bases unmatched. The CDR3 spans 17 residues. The germline V gene has CDR1 SNHLY and CDR2 FYNNEI. The CDR3 loop is CASSELAGGFSPDTQYF. In DNA form, the CDR3 reads TGTGCCAGCAGTGAACTAGCGGGAGGGTTCTCGCCAGATACGCAGTATTTT.

The gene calls are TRBV3-1 and TRBJ2-2, with 13 positions matching TRBD2. There are 19 residues in the CDR3. V was clipped by 4 bases and J by 3 bases; unmatched bases: 11. Germline assignment: CDR1 LGHDT and CDR2 YNNKEL (reference sequence). Here the CDR3 reads CASSLIGTSGAGDTGELFF. CDR3 nucleotide sequence: TGTGCCAGCAGCCTGATCGGGACTAGCGGGGCCGGGGACACCGGGGAGCTGTTTTTT.

This clonotype was detected ten times or more. V and J are TRBV30 and TRBJ1-4; 9 bases line up with TRBD1. V lost 4 bases to trimming and J lost 5 bases; unmatched junction nucleotides: 5. CDR3 length equals 14 residues. Germline values: CDR1 GTSNPN, CDR2 SVGIG (reference sequence). The CDR3 DNA is TGTGCCTGGACCCCGGGACAGGGAAATGAAAAACTGTTTTTT. The encoded protein is CAWTPGQGNEKLFF.

This clonotype was counted once. At one end, the junction sequence differs from germline, possibly due to a read error. The CDR3 loop reads CASSLQVAGAIVLTF. CDR3 bases: TGTGCCAGCAGCTTGCAAGTAGCGGGGGCCATCGTCCTGACTTTC. The rearrangement uses TRBV5-6 and TRBJ2-6; 9 nucleotides align to TRBD2. Germline V gene sequence: CDR1 SGHDT, CDR2 YYEEEE. The CDR3 covers 15 residues.

This sequence joins TRBV28 and TRBJ2-2; D might be TRBD2 (6 bases). Germline CDR1 is MDHEN and CDR2 is SYDVKM. Deletions cut 8 bases from V and 6 bases from J, with 19 bases between. The CDR3 runs 15 residues. The DNA of the CDR3 is TGTGCCAGCTCGGGGGTCGGGGCTCGTTCCGGGGAGCTGTTTTTT. Residues: CASSGVGARSGELFF. Drawing the rest from reference TRBV28 and TRBJ2-2, the complete variable domain is DVKVTQSSRYLVKRTGEKVFLECVQDMDHENMFWYRQDPGLGLRLIYFSYDVKMKEKGDIPEGYSVSREKKERFSLILESASTNQTSMYLCASSGVGARSGELFFGEGSRLTVL.

Many counts were recorded for this clonotype. The chain carries TRBV5-1 and TRBJ2-4; TRBD1 matches 8 bases. The V gene end was trimmed by 2 bases and the J gene end by 0 bases; junction bases not matched to a gene: 25. The CDR3 has 23 residues. Germline values: CDR1 SGHRS, CDR2 YFSETQ. For the CDR3, the DNA is TGCGCCAGCAGCTTCGGACAGGGCGGGAACCACCGGACTCACCCCCTAGCCAAAAACATTCAGTACTTC. It specifies CASSFGQGGNHRTHPLAKNIQYF.

This clonotype has ten or more counts. The chain employs TRBV6-5 and TRBJ1-4; possibly TRBD1 for D (5 bases). Germline assignment: CDR1 MNHEY and CDR2 SVGAGI. This CDR3 has 15 amino acids. V lost 0 bases and J lost 5, with 10 bases in between. For the CDR3, the DNA is TGTGCCAGCAGTTACTCGGGGGGACCGAATGAAAAACTGTTTTTT. The encoded protein is CASSYSGGPNEKLFF.

Ten or more counts support this clonotype. This chain joins TRBV6-1 and TRBJ2-5, with 11 nucleotides matching TRBD2. The CDR3 runs 16 residues. Looked up from germline, CDR1 is MNHNS and CDR2 is SASEGT. The V segment lost 5 bases and the J segment 11 bases; nucleotides outside the gene matches: 16. In nucleotides, the CDR3 is TGTGCCAGCAGTTTATGGGGGACTAGCGGAGCAAGAGGGCAGTACTTC. Amino acids: CASSLWGTSGARGQYF.

The sample holds a few counts of this clonotype. The CDR3 here is CASSLGTENSPLHF. The CDR3 DNA sequence: TGTGCCAGCAGTTTAGGGACAGAAAATTCACCCCTCCACTTT. J is TRBJ1-6 and V is TRBV28; 7 positions match TRBD1. J gave up 7 bases and V 2 bases, and 2 bases lay outside the gene matches. Germline CDR1 and CDR2: MDHEN and SYDVKM. This CDR3 region has 14 residues.

The table lists this clonotype with many counts. J is TRBJ2-1 and V is TRBV12-3 or TRBV12-4, with 8 positions matching TRBD1. The V gene end was trimmed by 2 bases and the J gene end by 6 bases; junction bases not matched to a gene: 12. This CDR3 region has 17 residues. The CDR3 DNA follows: TGTGCCAGCAGTTTACCCCTCGGCAGGGGGCACGGCAATGAGCAGTTCTTC. The encoded protein is CASSLPLGRGHGNEQFF.

This clonotype was seen ten or more times. This sequence joins TRBV20-1 and TRBJ2-7; 9 positions match TRBD1. Germline V gene lookup returns CDR1 DFQATT and CDR2 SNEGSKA (reference sequence). With 5 bases clipped from V and 5 bases from J, the junction kept 10 bases outside the gene matches. The CDR3 covers 14 residues. The CDR3 DNA reads as TGCAGTGCTGGAAGACAGGGGGAGATCCACGAGCAGTACTTC. Translating it yields CSAGRQGEIHEQYF.

This sequence joins TRBV7-9 and TRBJ2-1, with a weak D call TRBD2 (6 bases). V gave up 5 bases and J gave up 9 bases, with 14 bases separating them. This CDR3 is built from 13 residues. Looked up from germline, CDR1 is SEHNR and CDR2 is FQNEAQ (reference sequence). Here the CDR3 DNA reads TGTGCCAGCAGCCCCGTTCCTAGCGTTGAGCAGTTCTTC. Translated, it gives CASSPVPSVEQFF.

This clonotype has a count of ten or more. The chain joins TRBV20-1 to TRBJ2-7, with D possibly matching TRBD1 (5 bases). There are 12 residues in the CDR3. CDR1 and CDR2 from the germline V gene are DFQATT and SNEGSKA (reference sequence). V gave up 3 bases and J gave up 4 bases, with 10 bases separating them. This chain's CDR3 is CSASQGPYEQYF. As DNA, the CDR3 is TGCAGTGCTAGTCAGGGTCCTTACGAGCAGTACTTC.

The chain uses TRBV9 and TRBJ2-1; 12 bases map to TRBD2. CDR1 and CDR2 (germline): SGDLS, YYNGEE. CDR3 length equals 17 residues. The V gene end was trimmed by 0 bases and the J gene end by 8 bases; junction bases not matched to a gene: 9. The CDR3 DNA reads TGTGCCAGCAGCGTAGGCCCCACTAGCGGGAGGAGCGATGAGCAGTTCTTC. Its translation: CASSVGPTSGRSDEQFF.

This clonotype has ten or more counts. CDR3 loop: CASSPRGGQKAEAFF. The CDR3, as DNA: TGTGCCAGCAGCCCAAGGGGGGGGCAAAAGGCTGAAGCTTTCTTT. V is TRBV11-2 and J is TRBJ1-1; a weak D match, TRBD1 (6 bases). The CDR3 length is 15 residues. Looked up from germline, CDR1 is SGHAT and CDR2 is FQNNGV. V lost 5 bases, J lost 6 bases, and 19 bases lay in between.

This clonotype was observed a few times. V and J are TRBV10-1 and TRBJ1-1, with 11 bases lining up with TRBD1. The germline V gene has CDR1 WNHNN and CDR2 SYGVQD (reference sequence). The CDR3 consists of 20 residues. Unmatched junction bases numbered 17, after V lost 0 bases and J lost 5 bases. CDR3 protein: CASSESGVTKRDRGDTEAFF. The CDR3 coding sequence is TGCGCCAGCAGTGAGTCGGGAGTTACGAAAAGGGACAGGGGGGATACTGAAGCTTTCTTT.

About this clonotype itself: The germline gene is not matched at one end of the junction; a read error may be the cause. The chain has TRBV5-1 and TRBJ2-7; D not certain. Germline CDR1 and CDR2: SGHRS and YFSETQ. The CDR3 totals 14 residues. The CDR3 sequence is CPSSVNAGSYEQYF. The CDR3 DNA follows: TGCCCCAGCAGCGTGAATGCAGGCTCCTACGAGCAGTACTTC.

This clonotype was picked up many times. The chain joins TRBV2 to TRBJ2-1, with 10 bases matching TRBD2. CDR3 length equals 15 residues. V lost 4 bases, J lost 6 bases, and 6 bases stayed unmatched. Germline V gene lookup returns CDR1 SNHLY and CDR2 FYNNEI. The CDR3 reads CASSGGTSVRNEQFF. In DNA, the CDR3 is TGTGCCAGCAGTGGAGGGACTAGCGTTCGCAATGAGCAGTTCTTC.

This clonotype has a count of ten or more. The chain has TRBV10-3 and TRBJ1-2, with 10 bases fitting TRBD1. J was trimmed by 7 bases and V by 5 bases; bases with no gene match: 7. The CDR3 has 14 amino acids. Germline V gene lookup returns CDR1 ENHRY and CDR2 SYGVKD. The CDR3 nucleotides are TGTGCCATCAGTCCGGGACAGGGGACGGCTGGCTACACCTTC. Protein: CAISPGQGTAGYTF.

The chain links TRBV20-1 to TRBJ2-1; 8 bases are a match to TRBD2. CDR1 DFQATT and CDR2 SNEGSKA come from the germline V gene (reference sequence). The CDR3 covers 15 residues. Trimming at V came to 0 bases and at J to 4 bases, leaving 5 bases not matched to a gene. The CDR3 DNA sequence: TGCAGTGCTAGAGACGGCGGGAGGCCTTACAATGAGCAGTTCTTC. This encodes CSARDGGRPYNEQFF.

There are many counts of this clonotype. This rearrangement joins TRBV18 to TRBJ1-1, with TRBD1 identical over 8 bases. Germline V gives CDR1 KGHSH, CDR2 LQKENI. The trim removed 3 bases at V and 1 base at J, leaving 4 bases unmatched. This CDR3 has 15 residues. The chain's CDR3 is CASSPGQGPNTEAFF. The CDR3 region has the DNA TGTGCCAGCTCACCCGGACAGGGCCCGAACACTGAAGCTTTCTTT.

This clonotype showed up many times. This chain uses TRBV5-1 with TRBJ2-7; D gene ambiguous. Germline V CDR1 and CDR2: SGHRS, YFSETQ. This CDR3 comprises 11 residues. Trimming cost V 0 bases and J 8 bases, with 6 bases left between them. The CDR3 nucleotides are TGCGCCAGCAGCTTGGCCGGTCAGCAGTACTTC. Translation: CASSLAGQQYF.